This TCR beta chain originates from a study of cytomegalovirus exposure and HLA in healthy donors. Primers for the PCR totalled 60 Vbeta and 13 Jbeta. Profiled with immunoSEQ multiplex PCR; TCRdb holds only in-frame clones, not every one. The sample includes some 150,000 clones, about 9.1% of them seen just once. The CDR3 covers 16 residues. Germline V lookup: CDR1 SGHVS, CDR2 FNYEAQ. Unmatched junction bases numbered 9, after V lost 4 bases and J lost 4 bases. The chain links TRBV7-6 to TRBJ1-4; 7 bases match TRBD1. The sample was PBMCs. This receptor was taken from a middle-aged woman in good health and CMV-seropositive. The CDR3 loop reads CASSSRQGVDNEKLFF. DNA of the CDR3: TGTGCCAGCAGCTCGAGACAGGGAGTGGATAATGAAAAACTGTTTTTT.